This T cell receptor beta chain was sequenced in a study of response to subunit inactivated influenza vaccine. Points from the study as a whole: Authors proposed each seasonal influenza vaccination draws in few new T cells.

Each CDR3 protein gets one entry after TCRdb re-called the RT-PCR reads with MiXCR. The sample consists of about 540,000 distinct CDR3 sequences, roughly 25% of them appearing once. This clonotype turned up a few times. What it binds is unknown. Trimming removed 3 bases at V and 4 bases at J, with 15 bases between. Germline V gives CDR1 SGHTA, CDR2 FQGNSA. The CDR3 runs to 15 residues. The same specimen was also included in a second study, on T cells expressing NK-cell markers. That paper states: Making the TCR beta cDNA relied on 5'RACE template switching with UMIs. In a handful of donors, dominant CD3+CD56+NKG2C+ clones formed about 1.0-7.5% of CD8+ cells.

This TCR derives from a man aged 50 to 59 who received an inactivated influenza vaccine. This chain uses TRBV7-2 with TRBJ2-5; D might be TRBD1 (5 bases). Sequencing was performed on CD4+ T cells sorted from PBMCs, taken roughly 12 days after vaccination. CDR3 sequence (DNA): TGTGCCAGCAGCTTCCTCCAAGGGGTCGGAGAGACCCAGTACTTC. This encodes CASSFLQGVGETQYF.